This TCR beta chain comes out of a study of blood T cell repertoires in COVID-19. Assay: immunoSEQ multiplex PCR; the TCRdb copy retains only in-frame clones and omits some. The sample includes fewer than 110,000 clones, about 80% of them seen just once. The sample holds one count of this clone. Sample: peripheral blood. The origin of this receptor is an older man with acute or convalescent COVID-19.

The CDR3 DNA reads TGTGCCAGCAGTATAACAGGGGACACTGAAGCTTTCTTT. Protein: CASSITGDTEAFF. This chain uses TRBV28 with TRBJ1-1, with 7 bases identical to TRBD1. The J segment lost 3 bases and the V segment lost 5 bases, leaving 3 bases of the junction unmatched. The CDR3 runs to 13 residues. The germline CDR1 and CDR2 sequences are MDHEN and SYDVKM.